The entry that follows covers one T cell receptor (beta chain) sequence. The data originate from a study of blood T cell repertoires in COVID-19. Study-wide background: In each case, the material was cDNA or gDNA derived from T cells, B-cell-depleted T cells, or PBMCs.

TCRdb's copy holds only in-frame clones and misses some; the assay was immunoSEQ multiplex PCR. The sample lists some 300,000 clones, about 90% occurring once. Individuals drawn from 20 to 25 US areas were about 18 to 100 years old. Cohort 3 donors were reported recovered after two negative PCRs, clearance, or symptom resolution. Germline V gene sequence: CDR1 SQVTM, CDR2 ANQGSEA. The CDR3 spans 12 residues. Trimming left V 2 bases short and J 1 base short, with 5 bases between. The chain employs TRBV29-1 and TRBJ1-1; no clear D. The receptor was isolated from a woman in her twenties or thirties who had recovered from COVID-19. The sample comprised PBMCs or T cells enriched from blood (not recorded which). This chain's CDR3 is CSVETENTEAFF. In nucleotides, the CDR3 is TGCAGCGTTGAAACAGAGAACACTGAAGCTTTCTTT.